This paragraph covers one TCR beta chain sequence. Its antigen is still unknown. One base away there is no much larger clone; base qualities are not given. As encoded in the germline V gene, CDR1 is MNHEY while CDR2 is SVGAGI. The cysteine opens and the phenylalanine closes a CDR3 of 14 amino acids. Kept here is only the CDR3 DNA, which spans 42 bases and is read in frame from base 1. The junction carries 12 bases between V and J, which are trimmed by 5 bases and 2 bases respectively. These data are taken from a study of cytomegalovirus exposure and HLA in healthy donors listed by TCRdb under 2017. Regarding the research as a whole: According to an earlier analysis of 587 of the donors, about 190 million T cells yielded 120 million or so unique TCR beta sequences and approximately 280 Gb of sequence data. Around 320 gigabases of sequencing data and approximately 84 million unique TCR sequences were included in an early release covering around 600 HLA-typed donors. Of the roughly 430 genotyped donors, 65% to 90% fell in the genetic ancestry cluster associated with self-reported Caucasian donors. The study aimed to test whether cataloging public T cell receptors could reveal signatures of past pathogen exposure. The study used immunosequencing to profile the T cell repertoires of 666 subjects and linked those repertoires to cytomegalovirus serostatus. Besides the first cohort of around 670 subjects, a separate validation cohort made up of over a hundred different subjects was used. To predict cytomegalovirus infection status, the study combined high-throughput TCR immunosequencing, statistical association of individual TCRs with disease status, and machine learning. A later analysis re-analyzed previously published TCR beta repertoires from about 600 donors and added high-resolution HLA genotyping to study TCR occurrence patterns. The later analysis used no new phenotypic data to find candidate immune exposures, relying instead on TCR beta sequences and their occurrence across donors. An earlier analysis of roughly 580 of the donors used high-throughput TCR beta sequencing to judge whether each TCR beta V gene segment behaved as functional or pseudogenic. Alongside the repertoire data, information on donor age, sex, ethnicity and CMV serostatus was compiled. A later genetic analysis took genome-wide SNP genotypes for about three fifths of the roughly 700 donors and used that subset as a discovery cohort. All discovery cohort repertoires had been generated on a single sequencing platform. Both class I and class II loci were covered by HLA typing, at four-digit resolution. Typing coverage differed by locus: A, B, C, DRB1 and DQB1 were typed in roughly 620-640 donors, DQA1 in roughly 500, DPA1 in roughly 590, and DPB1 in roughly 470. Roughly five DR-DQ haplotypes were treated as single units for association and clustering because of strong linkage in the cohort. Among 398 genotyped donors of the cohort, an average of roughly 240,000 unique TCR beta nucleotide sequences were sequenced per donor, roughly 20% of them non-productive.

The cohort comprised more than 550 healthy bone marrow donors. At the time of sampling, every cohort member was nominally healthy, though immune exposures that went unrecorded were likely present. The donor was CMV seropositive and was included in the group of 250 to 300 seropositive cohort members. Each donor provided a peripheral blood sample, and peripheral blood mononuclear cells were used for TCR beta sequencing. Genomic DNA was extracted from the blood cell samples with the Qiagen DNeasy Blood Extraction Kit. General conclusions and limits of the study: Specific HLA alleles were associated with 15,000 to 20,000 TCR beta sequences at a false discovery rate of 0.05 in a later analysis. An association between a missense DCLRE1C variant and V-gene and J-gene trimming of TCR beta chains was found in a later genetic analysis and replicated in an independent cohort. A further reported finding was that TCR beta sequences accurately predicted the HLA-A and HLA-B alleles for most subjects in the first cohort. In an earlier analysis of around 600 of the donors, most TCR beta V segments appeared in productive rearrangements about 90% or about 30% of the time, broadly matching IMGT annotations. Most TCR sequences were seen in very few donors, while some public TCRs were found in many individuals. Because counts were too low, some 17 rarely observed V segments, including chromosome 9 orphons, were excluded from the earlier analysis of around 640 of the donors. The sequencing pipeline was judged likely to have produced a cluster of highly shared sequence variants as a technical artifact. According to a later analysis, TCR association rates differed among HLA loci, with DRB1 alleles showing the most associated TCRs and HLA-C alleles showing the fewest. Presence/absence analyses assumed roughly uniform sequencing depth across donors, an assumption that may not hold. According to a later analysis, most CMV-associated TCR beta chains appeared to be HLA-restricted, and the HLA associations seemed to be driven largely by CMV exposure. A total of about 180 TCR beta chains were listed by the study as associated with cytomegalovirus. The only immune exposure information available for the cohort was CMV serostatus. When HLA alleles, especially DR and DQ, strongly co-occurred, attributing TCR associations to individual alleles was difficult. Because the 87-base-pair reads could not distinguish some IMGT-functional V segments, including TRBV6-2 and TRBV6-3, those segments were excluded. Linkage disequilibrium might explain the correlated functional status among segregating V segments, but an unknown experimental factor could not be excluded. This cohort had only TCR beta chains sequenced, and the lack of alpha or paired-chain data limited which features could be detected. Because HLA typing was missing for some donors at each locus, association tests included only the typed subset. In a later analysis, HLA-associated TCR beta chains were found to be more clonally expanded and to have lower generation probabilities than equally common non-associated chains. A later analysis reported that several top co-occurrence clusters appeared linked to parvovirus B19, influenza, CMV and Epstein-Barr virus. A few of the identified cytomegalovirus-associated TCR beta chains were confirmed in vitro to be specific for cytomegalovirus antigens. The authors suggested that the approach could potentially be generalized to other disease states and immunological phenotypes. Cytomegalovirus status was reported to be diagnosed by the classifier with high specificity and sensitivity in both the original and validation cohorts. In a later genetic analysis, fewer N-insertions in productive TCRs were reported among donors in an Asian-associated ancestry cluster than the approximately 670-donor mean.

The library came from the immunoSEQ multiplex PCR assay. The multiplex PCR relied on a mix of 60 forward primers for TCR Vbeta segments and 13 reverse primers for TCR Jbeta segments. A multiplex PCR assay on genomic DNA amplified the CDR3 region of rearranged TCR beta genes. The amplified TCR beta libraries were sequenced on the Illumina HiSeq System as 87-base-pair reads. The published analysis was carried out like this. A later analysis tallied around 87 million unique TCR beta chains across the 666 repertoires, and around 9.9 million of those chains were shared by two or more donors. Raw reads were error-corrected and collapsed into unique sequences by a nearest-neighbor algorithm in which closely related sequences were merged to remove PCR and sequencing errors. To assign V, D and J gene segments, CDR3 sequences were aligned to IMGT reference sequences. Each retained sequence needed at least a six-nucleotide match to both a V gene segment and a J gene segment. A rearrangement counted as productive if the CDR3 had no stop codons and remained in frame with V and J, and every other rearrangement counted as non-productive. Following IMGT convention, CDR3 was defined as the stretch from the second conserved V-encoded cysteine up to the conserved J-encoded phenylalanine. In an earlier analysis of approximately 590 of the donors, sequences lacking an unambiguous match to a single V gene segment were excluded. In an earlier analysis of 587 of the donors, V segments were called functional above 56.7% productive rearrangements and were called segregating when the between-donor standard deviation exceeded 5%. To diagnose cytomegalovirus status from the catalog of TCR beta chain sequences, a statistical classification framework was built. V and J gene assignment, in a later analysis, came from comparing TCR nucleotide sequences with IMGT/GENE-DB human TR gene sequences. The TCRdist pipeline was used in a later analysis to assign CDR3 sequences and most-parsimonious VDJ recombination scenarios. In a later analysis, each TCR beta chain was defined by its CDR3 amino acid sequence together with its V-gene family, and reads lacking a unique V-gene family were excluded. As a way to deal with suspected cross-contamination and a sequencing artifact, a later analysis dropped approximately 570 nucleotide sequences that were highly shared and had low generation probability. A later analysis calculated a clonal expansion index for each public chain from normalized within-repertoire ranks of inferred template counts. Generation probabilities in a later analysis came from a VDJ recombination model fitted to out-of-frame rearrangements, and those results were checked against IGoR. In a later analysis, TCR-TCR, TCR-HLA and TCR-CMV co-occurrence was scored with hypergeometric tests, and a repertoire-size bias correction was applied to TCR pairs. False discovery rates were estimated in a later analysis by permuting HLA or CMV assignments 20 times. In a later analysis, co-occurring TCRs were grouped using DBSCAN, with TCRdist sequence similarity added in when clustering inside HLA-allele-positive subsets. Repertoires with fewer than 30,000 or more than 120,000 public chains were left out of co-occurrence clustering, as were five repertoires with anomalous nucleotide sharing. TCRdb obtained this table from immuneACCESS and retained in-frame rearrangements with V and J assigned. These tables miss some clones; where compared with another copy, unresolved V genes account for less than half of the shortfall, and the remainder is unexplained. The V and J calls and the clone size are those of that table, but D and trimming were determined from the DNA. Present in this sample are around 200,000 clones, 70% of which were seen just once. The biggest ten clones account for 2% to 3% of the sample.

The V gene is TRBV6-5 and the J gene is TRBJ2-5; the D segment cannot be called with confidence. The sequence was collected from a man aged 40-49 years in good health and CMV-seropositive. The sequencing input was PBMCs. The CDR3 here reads CASSPRDIQETQYF. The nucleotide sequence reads TGTGCCAGCAGTCCGAGAGACATACAAGAGACCCAGTACTTC.